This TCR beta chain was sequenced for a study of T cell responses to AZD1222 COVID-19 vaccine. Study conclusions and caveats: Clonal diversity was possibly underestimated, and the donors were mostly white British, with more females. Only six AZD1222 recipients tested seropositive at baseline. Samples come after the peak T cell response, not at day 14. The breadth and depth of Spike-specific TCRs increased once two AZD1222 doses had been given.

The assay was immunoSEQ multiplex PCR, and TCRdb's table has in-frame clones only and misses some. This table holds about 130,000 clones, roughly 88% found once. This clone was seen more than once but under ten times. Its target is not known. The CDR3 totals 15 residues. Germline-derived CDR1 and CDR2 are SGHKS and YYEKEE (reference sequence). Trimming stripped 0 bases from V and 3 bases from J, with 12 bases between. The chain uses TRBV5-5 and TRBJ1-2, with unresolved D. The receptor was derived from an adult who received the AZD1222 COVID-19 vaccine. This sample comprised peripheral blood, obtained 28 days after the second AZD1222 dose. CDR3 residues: CASSLVLMGDYGYTF. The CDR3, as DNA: TGTGCCAGCAGCTTGGTCCTAATGGGTGACTATGGCTACACCTTC.